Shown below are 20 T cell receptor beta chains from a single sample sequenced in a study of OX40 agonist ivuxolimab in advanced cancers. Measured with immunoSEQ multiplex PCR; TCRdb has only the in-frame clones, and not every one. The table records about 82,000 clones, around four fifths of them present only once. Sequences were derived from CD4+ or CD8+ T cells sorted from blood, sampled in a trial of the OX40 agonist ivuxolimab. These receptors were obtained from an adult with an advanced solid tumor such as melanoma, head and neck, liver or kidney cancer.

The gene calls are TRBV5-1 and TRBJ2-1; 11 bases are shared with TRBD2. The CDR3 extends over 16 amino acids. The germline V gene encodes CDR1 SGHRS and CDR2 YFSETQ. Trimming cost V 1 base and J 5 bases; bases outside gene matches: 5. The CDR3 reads CASSLRQLAGDNEQFF. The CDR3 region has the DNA TGCGCCAGCAGCTTGCGGCAACTAGCGGGGGACAATGAGCAGTTCTTC.

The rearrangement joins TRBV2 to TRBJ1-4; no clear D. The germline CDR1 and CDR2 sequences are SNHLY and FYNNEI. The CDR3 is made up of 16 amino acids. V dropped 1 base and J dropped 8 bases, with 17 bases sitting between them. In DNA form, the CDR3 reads TGTGCCAGCAGTGAAGGTTGGCCGGAACTAGGGGAAAAACTGTTTTTT. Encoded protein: CASSEGWPELGEKLFF.

The CDR3 DNA reads as TGTGCCAGCAGCCCGACCCCCTCCGCCGGGACAGGGGCCTACAATGAGCAGTTCTTC. Amino acids: CASSPTPSAGTGAYNEQFF. The chain recombines TRBV7-2 with TRBJ2-1; TRBD1 matches at 10 bases. Germline trimming cut 5 bases from V and 2 bases from J; bases unmatched to any gene: 15. The length of the CDR3 is 19 residues. CDR1 is SGHTA and CDR2 is FQGNSA in the germline V gene.

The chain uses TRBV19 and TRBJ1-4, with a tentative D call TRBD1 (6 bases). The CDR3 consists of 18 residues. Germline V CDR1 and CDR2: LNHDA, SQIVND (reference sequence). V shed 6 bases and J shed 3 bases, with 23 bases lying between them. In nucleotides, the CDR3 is TGTGCCAGTAGCCATAGCGGGCCCGCGGGGGCCCCTAATGAAAAACTGTTTTTT. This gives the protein CASSHSGPAGAPNEKLFF.

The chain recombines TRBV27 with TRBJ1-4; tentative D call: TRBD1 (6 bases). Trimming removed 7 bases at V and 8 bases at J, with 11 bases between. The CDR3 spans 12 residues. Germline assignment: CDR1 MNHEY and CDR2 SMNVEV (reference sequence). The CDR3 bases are TGTGCCAGCATGACACAGGGAGAAAAACTGTTTTTT. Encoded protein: CASMTQGEKLFF.

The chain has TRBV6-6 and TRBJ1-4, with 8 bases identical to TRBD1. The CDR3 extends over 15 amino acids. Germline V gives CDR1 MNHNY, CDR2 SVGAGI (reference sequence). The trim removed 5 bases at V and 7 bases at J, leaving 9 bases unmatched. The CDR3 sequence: CASSHQGAGGEKLFF. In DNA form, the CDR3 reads TGTGCCAGCAGTCATCAGGGGGCGGGGGGTGAAAAACTGTTTTTT.

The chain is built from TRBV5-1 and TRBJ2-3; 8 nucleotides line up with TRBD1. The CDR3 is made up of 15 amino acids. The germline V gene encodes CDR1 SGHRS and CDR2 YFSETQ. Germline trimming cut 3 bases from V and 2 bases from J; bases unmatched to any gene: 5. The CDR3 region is CASSSGQGVTDTQYF. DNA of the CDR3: TGCGCCAGCAGCTCCGGACAGGGCGTCACAGATACGCAGTATTTT.

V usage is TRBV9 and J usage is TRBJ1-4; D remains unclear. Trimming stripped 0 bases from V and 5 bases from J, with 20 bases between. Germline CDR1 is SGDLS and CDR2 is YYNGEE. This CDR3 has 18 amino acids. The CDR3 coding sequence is TGTGCCAGCAGCGTAGGGCTTTCCAGGCAGAGCCTAAATGAAAAACTGTTTTTT. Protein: CASSVGLSRQSLNEKLFF.

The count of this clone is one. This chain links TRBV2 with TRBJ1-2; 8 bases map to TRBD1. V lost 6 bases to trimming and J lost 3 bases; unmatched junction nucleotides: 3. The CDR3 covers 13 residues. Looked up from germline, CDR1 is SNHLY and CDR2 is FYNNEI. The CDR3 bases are TGTGCCAGCAGGGACAGGGAGCACTATGGCTACACCTTC. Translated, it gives CASRDREHYGYTF.

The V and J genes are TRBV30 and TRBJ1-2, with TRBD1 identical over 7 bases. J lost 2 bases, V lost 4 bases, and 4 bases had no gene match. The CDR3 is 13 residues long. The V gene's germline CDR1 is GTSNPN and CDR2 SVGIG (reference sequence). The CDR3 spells CAWTLGQNYGYTF. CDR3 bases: TGTGCCTGGACCCTGGGACAGAACTATGGCTACACCTTC.

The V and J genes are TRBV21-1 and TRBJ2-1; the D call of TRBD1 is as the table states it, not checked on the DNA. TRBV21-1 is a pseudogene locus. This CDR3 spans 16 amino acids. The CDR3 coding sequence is TGTGCCAGCAGCAAAGCGGTCCCAGGCTCCTACAATGAGCAGTTCTTC. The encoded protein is CASSKAVPGSYNEQFF.

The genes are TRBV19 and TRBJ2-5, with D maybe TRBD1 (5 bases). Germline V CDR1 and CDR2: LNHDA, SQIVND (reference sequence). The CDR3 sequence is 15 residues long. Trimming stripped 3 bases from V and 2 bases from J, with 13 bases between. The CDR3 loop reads CASSISQGRQETQYF. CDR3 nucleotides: TGTGCCAGTAGTATTTCTCAGGGAAGACAAGAGACCCAGTACTTC.

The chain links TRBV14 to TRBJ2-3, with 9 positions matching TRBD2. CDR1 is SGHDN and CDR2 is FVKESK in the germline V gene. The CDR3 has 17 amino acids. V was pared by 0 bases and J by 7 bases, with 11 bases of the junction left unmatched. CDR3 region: CASSQDSAGGLRYTQYF. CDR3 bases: TGTGCCAGCAGCCAAGATTCAGCGGGGGGCCTCAGGTATACGCAGTATTTT.

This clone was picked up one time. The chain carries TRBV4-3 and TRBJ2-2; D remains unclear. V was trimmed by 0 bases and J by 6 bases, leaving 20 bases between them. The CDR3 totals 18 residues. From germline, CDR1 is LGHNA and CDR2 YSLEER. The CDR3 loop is CASSQEGIASALPGELFF. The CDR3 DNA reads TGCGCCAGCAGCCAAGAAGGTATTGCTAGTGCCCTCCCCGGGGAGCTGTTTTTT.

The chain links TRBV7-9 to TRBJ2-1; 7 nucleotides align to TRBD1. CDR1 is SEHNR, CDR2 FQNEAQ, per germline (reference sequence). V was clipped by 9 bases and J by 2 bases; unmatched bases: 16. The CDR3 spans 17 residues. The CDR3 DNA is TGTGCCAGTAACAATCCCCATACAGGGGTGCCCTACAATGAGCAGTTCTTC. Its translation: CASNNPHTGVPYNEQFF. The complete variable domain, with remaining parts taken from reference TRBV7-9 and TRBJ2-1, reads DTGVSQNPRHKITKRGQNVTFRCDPISEHNRLYWYRQTLGQGPEFLTYFQNEAQLEKSRLLSDRFSAERPKGSFSTLEIQRTEQGDSAMYLCASNNPHTGVPYNEQFFGPGTRLTVL.

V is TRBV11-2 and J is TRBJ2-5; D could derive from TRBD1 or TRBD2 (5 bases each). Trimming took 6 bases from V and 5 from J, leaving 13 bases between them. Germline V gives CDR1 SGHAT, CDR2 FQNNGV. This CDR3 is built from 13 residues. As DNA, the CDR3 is TGTGCCAGCAGTGGGGGACCTATGGAGACCCAGTACTTC. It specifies CASSGGPMETQYF.

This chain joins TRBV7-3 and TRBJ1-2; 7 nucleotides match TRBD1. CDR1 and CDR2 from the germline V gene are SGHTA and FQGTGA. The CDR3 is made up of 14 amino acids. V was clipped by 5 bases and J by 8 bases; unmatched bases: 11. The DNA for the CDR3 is TGTGCCAGCAGCACCCCCGGGACAGTGGGGGGCTACACCTTC. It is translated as CASSTPGTVGGYTF.

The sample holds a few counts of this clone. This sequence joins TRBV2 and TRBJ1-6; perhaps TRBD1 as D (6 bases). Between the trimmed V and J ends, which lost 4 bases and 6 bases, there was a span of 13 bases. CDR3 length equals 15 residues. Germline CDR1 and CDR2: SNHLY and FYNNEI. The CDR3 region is CASSGQVVLNSPLHF. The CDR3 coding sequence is TGTGCCAGCAGTGGACAGGTCGTGCTTAATTCACCCCTCCACTTT.

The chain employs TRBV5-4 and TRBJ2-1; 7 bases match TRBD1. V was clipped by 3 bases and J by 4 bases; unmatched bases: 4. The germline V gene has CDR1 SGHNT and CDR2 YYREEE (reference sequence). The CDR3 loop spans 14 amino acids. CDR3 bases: TGTGCCAGCAGCTCCTCGGGACAGTACAATGAGCAGTTCTTC. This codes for CASSSSGQYNEQFF.

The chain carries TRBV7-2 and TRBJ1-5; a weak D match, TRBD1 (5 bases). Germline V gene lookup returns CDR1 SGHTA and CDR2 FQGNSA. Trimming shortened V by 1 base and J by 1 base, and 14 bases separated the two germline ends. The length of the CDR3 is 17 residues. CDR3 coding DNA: TGTGCCAGCAGCTTAGGGTCTGGGGGGGAGAGCAATCAGCCCCAGCATTTT. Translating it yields CASSLGSGGESNQPQHF. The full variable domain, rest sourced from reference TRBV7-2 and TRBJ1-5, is GAGVSQSPSNKVTEKGKDVELRCDPISGHTALYWYRQSLGQGLEFLIYFQGNSAPDKSGLPSDRFSAERTGGSVSTLTIQRTQQEDSAVYLCASSLGSGGESNQPQHFGDGTRLSIL.